This T cell receptor beta chain was recovered during a study of blood T cells in healthy people across ages. The second PCR ran roughly 7 to 11 cycles with a sample-barcoded 5' primer and J-beta primers. Each cDNA molecule was tagged by a template-switch adaptor with 12 random nucleotides. One entry per CDR3 protein, called by TCRdb with MiXCR from the 5' RACE reads. This table holds 500,000 to 650,000 distinct CDR3 sequences, about a quarter found once. Findings of the study overall: Diversity was higher, and naive CD4+ cells more numerous, in long-lived donors than in aged donors.

A minimum of 5.5 micrograms of total RNA was extracted per sample. Points on this clonotype: The target antigen is unknown.

This CDR3 has 16 residues. CDR1 is LGHDT, CDR2 YNNKEL, per germline (reference sequence). The trim removed 4 bases at V and 5 bases at J, leaving 8 bases unmatched. The data were also submitted as part of a second study, on T cells of mothers and their children. That study adds: The shaping of TCR recombination output by thymic selection is similar in related and unrelated pairs.

Source material: blood. This sequence originates from a boy between 2 and 10 years old in good health. V usage is TRBV3-1 and J usage is TRBJ2-5; TRBD2 agrees at 12 bases. CDR3 in amino acids: CASSPRTGLAGETQYF. For the CDR3, the DNA is TGTGCCAGCAGCCCGAGGACGGGACTAGCGGGTGAGACCCAGTACTTC.